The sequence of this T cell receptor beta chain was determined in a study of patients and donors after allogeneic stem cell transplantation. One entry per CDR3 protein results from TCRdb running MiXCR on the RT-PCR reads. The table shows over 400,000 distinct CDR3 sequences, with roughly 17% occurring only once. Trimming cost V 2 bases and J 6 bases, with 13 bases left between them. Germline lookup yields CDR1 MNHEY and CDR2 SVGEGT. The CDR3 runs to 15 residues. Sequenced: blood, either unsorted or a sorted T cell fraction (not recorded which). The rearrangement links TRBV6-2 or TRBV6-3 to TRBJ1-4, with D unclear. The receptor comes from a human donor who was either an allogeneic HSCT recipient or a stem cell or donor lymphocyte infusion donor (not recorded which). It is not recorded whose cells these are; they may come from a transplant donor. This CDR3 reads CASSYDPDGYEKLFF. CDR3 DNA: TGTGCCAGCAGTTACGATCCCGACGGATATGAAAAACTGTTTTTT.